These 2 T cell receptor beta chains were sequenced from one sample in a study of shared clonotypes between healthy human individuals. Profiling relied on immunoSEQ multiplex PCR, and the TCRdb table lists in-frame clones only, not all of them. The sample contains roughly 2,000,000 clones, just under 95% of which appear only once. Only CD45RO-negative cells positively selected for CCR7 counted as naive CD8 cells, so terminally differentiated effector memory CD45RA+ cells were excluded. The specimen sequenced was naive CD8+ T cells sorted from blood. These receptors originate from a young man in good health.

The chain combines TRBV2 with TRBJ1-2, with 9 bases fitting TRBD1. The CDR3 covers 15 residues. Germline V gene data show CDR1 as SNHLY and CDR2 as FYNNEI. J gave up 6 bases and V 6 bases, and 11 bases lay outside the gene matches. The CDR3 nucleotides are TGTGCCAGCAGGGGGATCCGGGACAGGGAGGATGGCTACACCTTC. Protein product: CASRGIRDREDGYTF.

The genes are TRBV7-8 and TRBJ1-4; D perhaps matches TRBD1 (5 bases). The length of the CDR3 is 14 residues. Trimming left V 1 base short and J 5 bases short, with 8 bases between. Germline CDR1 is SGHVS and CDR2 is FQNEAQ. For the CDR3, the DNA is TGTGCCAGCAGCTTAGAGGGGCCCAATGAAAAACTGTTTTTT. This sequence encodes CASSLEGPNEKLFF. The full variable domain, with the rest looked up from reference TRBV7-8 and TRBJ1-4, is GAGVSQSPRYKVAKRGQDVALRCDPISGHVSLFWYQQALGQGPEFLTYFQNEAQLDKSGLPSDRFFAERPEGSVSTLKIQRTQQEDSAVYLCASSLEGPNEKLFFGSGTQLSVL.